Following are 5 T cell receptor beta chains from one sample sequenced in a study of CD8+CD57+ T cells in acquired aplastic anemia. Genomic DNA acted as the template from which TCR beta VDJ combination and CDR3 sequence profiling were carried out. TCRdb redid the calling of the reads with MiXCR, one entry per CDR3 protein. The sample contains hundreds of thousands of distinct CDR3 sequences, approximately 55% of which appear only once. The sample was sorted CD4+, CD8+, or CD8+CD57+ T cells (not recorded which) from PBMCs. Every receptor here comes from a human donor with severe aplastic anemia or a healthy control (not recorded which).

Only a few counts were recorded for this clonotype. The chain joins TRBV5-4 to TRBJ2-2; TRBD1 agrees at 12 bases. Germline V gene sequence: CDR1 SGHNT, CDR2 YYREEE (reference sequence). This CDR3 comprises 17 residues. After removal of 4 bases from V and 4 bases from J, the junction contained 8 bases not matched to a gene. In DNA form, the CDR3 reads TGTGCCAGCAGCATACCGGGACAGGGGGCAAGCACCGGGGAGCTGTTTTTT. Translation: CASSIPGQGASTGELFF.

This clonotype occurred many times. This sequence joins TRBV9 and TRBJ2-6, with TRBD1 as a possible D gene (7 bases). Germline-derived CDR1 and CDR2 are SGDLS and YYNGEE. V gave up 3 bases and J gave up 7 bases, with 14 bases separating them. The CDR3 length is 15 residues. CDR3 sequence: CASSAGQGGANVLTF. The CDR3 DNA sequence: TGTGCCAGCAGCGCCGGCCAGGGGGGAGCCAACGTCCTGACTTTC. Based on the CDR3 plus reference TRBV9 and TRBJ2-6, the full variable domain is DSGVTQTPKHLITATGQRVTLRCSPRSGDLSVYWYQQSLDQGLQFLIQYYNGEERAKGNILERFSAQQFPDLHSELNLSSLELGDSALYFCASSAGQGGANVLTFGAGSRLTVL.

The chain links TRBV2 to TRBJ1-5; 10 bases map to TRBD1. V lost 7 bases and J lost 2; bases outside the gene matches: 5. The CDR3 loop spans 15 amino acids. The germline CDR1 and CDR2 sequences are SNHLY and FYNNEI. The chain's CDR3 is CASKSTGGGNQPQHF. The CDR3 DNA follows: TGTGCCAGCAAATCGACAGGGGGCGGCAATCAGCCCCAGCATTTT.

This clonotype was counted a few times. The chain carries TRBV7-9 and TRBJ1-1, with TRBD1 identical over 7 bases. This CDR3 has 14 residues. V lost 7 bases, J lost 3 bases, and 8 bases stayed unmatched. Germline V gene data show CDR1 as SEHNR and CDR2 as FQNEAQ (reference sequence). CDR3 bases: TGTGCCAGCACCCTAATACAGGGGTACACTGAAGCTTTCTTT. Amino acid sequence: CASTLIQGYTEAFF.

This clonotype has only a few counts. This sequence joins TRBV7-2 and TRBJ2-5, with D maybe TRBD1 (6 bases). V lost 3 bases and J 4 bases, leaving 15 bases between the germline ends. Germline V lookup: CDR1 SGHTA, CDR2 FQGNSA. CDR3 length: 15 residues. The CDR3 loop is CASSLGQGLIETQYF. CDR3 bases: TGTGCCAGCAGCTTGGGGCAGGGGTTAATAGAGACCCAGTACTTC.